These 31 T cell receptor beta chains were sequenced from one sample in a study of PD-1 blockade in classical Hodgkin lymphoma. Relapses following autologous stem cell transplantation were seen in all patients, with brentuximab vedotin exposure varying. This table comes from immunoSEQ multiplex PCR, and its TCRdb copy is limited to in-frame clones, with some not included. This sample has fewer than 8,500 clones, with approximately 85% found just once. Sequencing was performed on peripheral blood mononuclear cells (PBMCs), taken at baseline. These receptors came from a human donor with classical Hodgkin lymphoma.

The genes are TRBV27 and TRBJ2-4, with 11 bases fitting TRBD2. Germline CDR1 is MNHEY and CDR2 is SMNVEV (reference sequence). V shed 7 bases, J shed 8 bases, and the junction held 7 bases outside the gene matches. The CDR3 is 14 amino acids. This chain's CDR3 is CASTDGLAGHIQYF. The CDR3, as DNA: TGTGCCAGCACCGACGGACTAGCGGGTCACATTCAGTACTTC.

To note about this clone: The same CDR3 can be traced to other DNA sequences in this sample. For the CDR3, the DNA is TGCGCCAGCAGCCAAAGGTGGTCAAACGGGGCCTACGAGCAGTACTTC. It yields the protein CASSQRWSNGAYEQYF. The chain links TRBV4-1 to TRBJ2-7, with a tentative D call TRBD2 (5 bases). From germline, CDR1 is MGHRA and CDR2 YSYEKL. The V end was cut by 2 bases, the J end by 2 bases, with 16 bases between. The CDR3 sequence is 16 residues long.

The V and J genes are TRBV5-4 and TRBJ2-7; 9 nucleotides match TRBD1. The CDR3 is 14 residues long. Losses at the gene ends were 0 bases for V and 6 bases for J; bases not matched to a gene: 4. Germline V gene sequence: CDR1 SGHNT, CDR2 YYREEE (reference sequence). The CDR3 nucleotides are TGTGCCAGCAGCTTGGGACAGGGGGGTTTCGAGCAGTACTTC. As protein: CASSLGQGGFEQYF.

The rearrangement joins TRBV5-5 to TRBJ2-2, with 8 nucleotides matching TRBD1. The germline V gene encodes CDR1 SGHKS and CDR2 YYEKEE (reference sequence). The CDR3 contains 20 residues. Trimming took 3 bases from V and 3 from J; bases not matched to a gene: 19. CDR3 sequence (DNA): TGTGCCAGCAGCTATACCGGGACAGGCTCTATAGGACAACACACCGGGGAGCTGTTTTTT. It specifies CASSYTGTGSIGQHTGELFF.

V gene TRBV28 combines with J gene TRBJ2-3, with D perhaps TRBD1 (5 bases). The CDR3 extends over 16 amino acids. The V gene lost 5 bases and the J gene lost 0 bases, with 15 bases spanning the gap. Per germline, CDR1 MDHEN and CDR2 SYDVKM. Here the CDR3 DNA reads TGTGCCAGCAGTGGAAGAGGAACAGGCAGCACAGATACGCAGTATTTT. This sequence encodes CASSGRGTGSTDTQYF.

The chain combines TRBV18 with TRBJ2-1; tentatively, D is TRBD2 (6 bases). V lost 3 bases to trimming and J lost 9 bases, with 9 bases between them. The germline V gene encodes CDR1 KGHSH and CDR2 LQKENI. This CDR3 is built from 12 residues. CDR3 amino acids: CASSPAGLEQFF. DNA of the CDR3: TGTGCCAGCTCACCGGCGGGACTTGAGCAGTTCTTC.

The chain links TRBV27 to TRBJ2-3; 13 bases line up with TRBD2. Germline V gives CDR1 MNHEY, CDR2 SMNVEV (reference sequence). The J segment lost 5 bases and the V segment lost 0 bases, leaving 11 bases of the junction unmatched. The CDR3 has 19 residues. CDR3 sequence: CASSLSRGLAGRLGDTQYF. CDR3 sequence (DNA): TGTGCCAGCAGTTTATCGAGGGGACTAGCGGGAAGGTTGGGAGATACGCAGTATTTT.

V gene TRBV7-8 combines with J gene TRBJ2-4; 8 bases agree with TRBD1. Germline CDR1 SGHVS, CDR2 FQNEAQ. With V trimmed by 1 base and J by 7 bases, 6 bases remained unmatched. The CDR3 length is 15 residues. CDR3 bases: TGTGCCAGCAGCTTAGGGGGACAGGAACGTAACATTCAGTACTTC. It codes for CASSLGGQERNIQYF.

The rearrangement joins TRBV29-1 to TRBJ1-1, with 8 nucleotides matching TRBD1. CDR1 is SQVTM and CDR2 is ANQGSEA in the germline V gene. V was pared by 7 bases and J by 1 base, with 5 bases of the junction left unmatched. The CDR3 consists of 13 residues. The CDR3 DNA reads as TGCAGCGCGCCGGGACAGGAGAACACTGAAGCTTTCTTT. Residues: CSAPGQENTEAFF.

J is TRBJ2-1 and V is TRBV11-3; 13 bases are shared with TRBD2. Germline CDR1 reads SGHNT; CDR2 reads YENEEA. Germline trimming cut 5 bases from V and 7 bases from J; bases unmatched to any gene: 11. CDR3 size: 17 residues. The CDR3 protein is CASSPGTSGIAGNEQFF. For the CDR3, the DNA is TGTGCCAGCAGCCCCGGGACTAGCGGGATAGCGGGAAATGAGCAGTTCTTC.

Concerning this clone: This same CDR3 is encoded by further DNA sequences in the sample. CDR3 in DNA: TGCGCCAGCAGCTTGGAAGATACGCAGTATTTT. Amino acids: CASSLEDTQYF. The chain couples TRBV5-1 to TRBJ2-3; D remains ambiguous. CDR3 length equals 11 residues. V was cut by 0 bases and J by 5 bases, with 1 base left in between. Germline loops: CDR1 SGHRS, CDR2 YFSETQ.

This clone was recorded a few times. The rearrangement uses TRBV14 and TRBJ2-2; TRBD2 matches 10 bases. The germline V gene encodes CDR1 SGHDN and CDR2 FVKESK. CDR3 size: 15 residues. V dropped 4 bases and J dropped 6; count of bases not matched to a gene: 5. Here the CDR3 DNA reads TGTGCCAGCAGCCGATTAGCGGGAGGATCCGGGGAGCTGTTTTTT. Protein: CASSRLAGGSGELFF.

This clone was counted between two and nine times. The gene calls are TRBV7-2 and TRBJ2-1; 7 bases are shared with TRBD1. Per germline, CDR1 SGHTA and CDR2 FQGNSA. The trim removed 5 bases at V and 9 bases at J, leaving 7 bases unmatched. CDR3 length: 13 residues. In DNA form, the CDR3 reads TGTGCCAGCAGCACATCACAGGGGAGTGAGCAGTTCTTC. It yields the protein CASSTSQGSEQFF. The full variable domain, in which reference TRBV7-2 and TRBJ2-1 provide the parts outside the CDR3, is GAGVSQSPSNKVTEKGKDVELRCDPISGHTALYWYRQSLGQGLEFLIYFQGNSAPDKSGLPSDRFSAERTGGSVSTLTIQRTQQEDSAVYLCASSTSQGSEQFFGPGTRLTVL.

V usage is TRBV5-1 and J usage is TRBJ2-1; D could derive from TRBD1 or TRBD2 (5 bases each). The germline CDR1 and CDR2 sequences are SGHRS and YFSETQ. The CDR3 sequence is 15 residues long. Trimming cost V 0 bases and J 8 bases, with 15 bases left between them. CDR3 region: CASSLAGPRDDEQFF. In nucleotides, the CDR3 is TGCGCCAGCAGCTTGGCTGGGCCCCGGGACGATGAGCAGTTCTTC.

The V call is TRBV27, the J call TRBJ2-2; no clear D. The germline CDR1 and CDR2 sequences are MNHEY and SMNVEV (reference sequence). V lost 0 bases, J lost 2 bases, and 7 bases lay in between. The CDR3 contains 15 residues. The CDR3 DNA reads TGTGCCAGCAGTTTATCAGGGTTCAACACCGGGGAGCTGTTTTTT. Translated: CASSLSGFNTGELFF.

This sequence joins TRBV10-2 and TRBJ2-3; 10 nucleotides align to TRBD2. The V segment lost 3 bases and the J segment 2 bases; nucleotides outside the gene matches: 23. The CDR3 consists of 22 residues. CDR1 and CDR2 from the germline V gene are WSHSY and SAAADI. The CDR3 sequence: CASSDPGRAGGLWGAFTDTQYF. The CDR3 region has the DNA TGCGCCAGCAGTGACCCCGGGCGAGCGGGAGGGCTGTGGGGAGCATTCACAGATACGCAGTATTTT.

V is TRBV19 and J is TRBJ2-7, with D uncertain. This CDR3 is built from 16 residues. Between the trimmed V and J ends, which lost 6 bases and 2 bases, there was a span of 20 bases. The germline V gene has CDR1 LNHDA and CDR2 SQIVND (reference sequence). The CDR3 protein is CASRLKDGIRTYEQYF. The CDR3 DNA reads TGTGCCAGTAGGCTAAAGGACGGAATCCGCACCTACGAGCAGTACTTC.

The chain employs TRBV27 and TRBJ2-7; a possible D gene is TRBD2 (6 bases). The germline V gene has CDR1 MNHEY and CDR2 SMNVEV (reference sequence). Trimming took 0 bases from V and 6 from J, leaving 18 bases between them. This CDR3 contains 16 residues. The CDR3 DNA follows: TGTGCCAGCAGTTTATCGGGAGGAGGGAGAATCGGCGAGCAGTACTTC. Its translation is CASSLSGGGRIGEQYF.

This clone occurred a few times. The CDR3 coding sequence is TGCGCCAGCAGCCAAGATGTTGCCGGGAGCTCCTACAATGAGCAGTTCTTC. This sequence encodes CASSQDVAGSSYNEQFF. The chain is built from TRBV4-1 and TRBJ2-1; tentative D call: TRBD2 (6 bases). Germline values: CDR1 MGHRA, CDR2 YSYEKL. The ends were cut back, 0 bases at V and 0 bases at J, with 12 bases in the middle. This CDR3 spans 17 amino acids.

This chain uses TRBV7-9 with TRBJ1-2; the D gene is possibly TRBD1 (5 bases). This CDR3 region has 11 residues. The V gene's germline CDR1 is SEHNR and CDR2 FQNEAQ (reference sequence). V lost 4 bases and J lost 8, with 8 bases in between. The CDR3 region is CASSWRGGYTF. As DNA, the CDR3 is TGTGCCAGCAGCTGGAGGGGCGGCTACACCTTC.

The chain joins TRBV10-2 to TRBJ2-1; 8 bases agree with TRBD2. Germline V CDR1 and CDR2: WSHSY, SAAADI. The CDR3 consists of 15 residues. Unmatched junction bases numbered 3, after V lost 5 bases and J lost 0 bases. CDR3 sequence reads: CASSSGTSSYNEQFF. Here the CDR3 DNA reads TGCGCCAGCAGTTCCGGGACTAGCTCCTACAATGAGCAGTTCTTC.

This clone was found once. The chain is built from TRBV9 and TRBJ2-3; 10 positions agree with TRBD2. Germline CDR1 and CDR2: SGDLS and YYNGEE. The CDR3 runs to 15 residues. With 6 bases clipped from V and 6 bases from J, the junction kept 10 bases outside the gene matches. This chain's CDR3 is CASTALAGPPDTQYF. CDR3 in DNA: TGTGCCAGCACGGCACTAGCGGGGCCCCCCGATACGCAGTATTTT.

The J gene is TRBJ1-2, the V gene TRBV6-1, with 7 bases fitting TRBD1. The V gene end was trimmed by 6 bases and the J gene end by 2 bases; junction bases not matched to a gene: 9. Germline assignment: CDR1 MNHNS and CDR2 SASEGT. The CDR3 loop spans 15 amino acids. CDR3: CASREPQGTNYGYTF. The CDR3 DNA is TGTGCCAGCAGAGAACCACAGGGGACAAACTATGGCTACACCTTC.

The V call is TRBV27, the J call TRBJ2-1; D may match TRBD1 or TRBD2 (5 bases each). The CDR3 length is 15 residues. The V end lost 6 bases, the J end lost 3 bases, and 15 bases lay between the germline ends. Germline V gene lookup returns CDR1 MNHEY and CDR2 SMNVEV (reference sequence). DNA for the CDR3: TGTGCCAGCAGCCTCTCCGGGGACCTCTACAATGAGCAGTTCTTC. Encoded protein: CASSLSGDLYNEQFF.

The CDR3 DNA reads TGCGCCAGCAGCGTGCTGGACAATGCTAACTATGGCTACACCTTC. This codes for CASSVLDNANYGYTF. This chain uses TRBV5-1 with TRBJ1-2, with D perhaps matching TRBD1 (5 bases). The V and J ends lost 4 bases and 0 bases respectively, with 13 bases between them. CDR3 length: 15 amino acids. Per the germline V gene, CDR1 is SGHRS and CDR2 is YFSETQ.

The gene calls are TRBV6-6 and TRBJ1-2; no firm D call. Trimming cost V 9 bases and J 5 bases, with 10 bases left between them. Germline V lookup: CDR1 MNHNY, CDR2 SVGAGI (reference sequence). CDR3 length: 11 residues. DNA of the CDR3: TGTGCCAGTTACGGACCTTATGGCTACACCTTC. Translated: CASYGPYGYTF.

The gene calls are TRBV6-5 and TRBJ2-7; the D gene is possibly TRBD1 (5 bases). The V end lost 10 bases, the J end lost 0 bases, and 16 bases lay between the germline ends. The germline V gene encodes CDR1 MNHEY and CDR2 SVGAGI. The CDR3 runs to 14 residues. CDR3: CATRRQGYSYEQYF. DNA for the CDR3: TGTGCCACCCGGCGTCAGGGCTACTCCTACGAGCAGTACTTC.

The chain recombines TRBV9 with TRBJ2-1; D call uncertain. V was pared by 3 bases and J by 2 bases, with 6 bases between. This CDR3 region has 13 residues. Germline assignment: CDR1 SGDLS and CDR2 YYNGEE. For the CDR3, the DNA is TGTGCCAGCAGCGGGAGCGCCTACAATGAGCAGTTCTTC. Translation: CASSGSAYNEQFF.

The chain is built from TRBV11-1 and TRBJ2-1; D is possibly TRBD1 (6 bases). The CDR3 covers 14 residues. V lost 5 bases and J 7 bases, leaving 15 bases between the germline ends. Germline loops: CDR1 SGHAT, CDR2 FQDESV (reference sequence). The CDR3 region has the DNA TGTGCCAGCAGCGGGCCCAAAGGGGGTAATGAGCAGTTCTTC. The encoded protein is CASSGPKGGNEQFF. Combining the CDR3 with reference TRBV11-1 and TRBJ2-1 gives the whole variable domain EAEVAQSPRYKITEKSQAVAFWCDPISGHATLYWYRQILGQGPELLVQFQDESVVDDSQLPKDRFSAERLKGVDSTLKIQPAELGDSAMYLCASSGPKGGNEQFFGPGTRLTVL.

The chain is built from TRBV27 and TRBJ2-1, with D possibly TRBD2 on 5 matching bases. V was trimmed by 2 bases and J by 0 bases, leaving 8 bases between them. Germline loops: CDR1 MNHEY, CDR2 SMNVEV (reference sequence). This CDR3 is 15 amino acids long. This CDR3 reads CASSLKDFSYNEQFF. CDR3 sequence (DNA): TGTGCCAGCAGTTTAAAGGACTTCTCCTACAATGAGCAGTTCTTC.

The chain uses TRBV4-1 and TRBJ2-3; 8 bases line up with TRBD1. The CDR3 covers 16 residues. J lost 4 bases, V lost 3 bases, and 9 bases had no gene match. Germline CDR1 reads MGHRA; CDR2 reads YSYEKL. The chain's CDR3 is CASSHDRGIIADTQYF. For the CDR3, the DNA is TGCGCCAGCAGCCACGACAGGGGAATAATCGCAGATACGCAGTATTTT.